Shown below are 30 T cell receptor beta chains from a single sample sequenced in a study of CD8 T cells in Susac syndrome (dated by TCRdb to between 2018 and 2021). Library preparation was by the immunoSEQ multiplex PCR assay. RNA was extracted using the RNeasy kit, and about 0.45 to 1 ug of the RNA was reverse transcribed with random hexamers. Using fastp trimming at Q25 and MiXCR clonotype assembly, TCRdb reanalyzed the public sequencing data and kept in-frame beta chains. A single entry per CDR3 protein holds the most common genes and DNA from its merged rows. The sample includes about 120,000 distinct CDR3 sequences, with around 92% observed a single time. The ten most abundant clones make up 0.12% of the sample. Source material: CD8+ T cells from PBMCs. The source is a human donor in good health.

The CDR3 nucleotides are TGCAGTGCTAGAGTGGAGCCCTCTGCTGGCTACACCTTC. This sequence encodes CSARVEPSAGYTF. This chain uses TRBV20-1 with TRBJ1-2; D gene uncertain. The germline CDR1 and CDR2 sequences are DFQATT and SNEGSKA (reference sequence). The V end lost 1 base, the J end lost 7 bases, and 13 bases lay between the germline ends. CDR3 length: 13 amino acids.

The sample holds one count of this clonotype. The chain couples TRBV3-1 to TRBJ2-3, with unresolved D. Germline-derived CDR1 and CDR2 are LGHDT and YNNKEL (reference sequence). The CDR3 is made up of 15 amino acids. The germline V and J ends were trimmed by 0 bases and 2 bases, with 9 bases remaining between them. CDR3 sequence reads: CASSQDDFTTDTQYF. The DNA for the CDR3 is TGTGCCAGCAGCCAAGATGACTTTACCACAGATACGCAGTATTTT.

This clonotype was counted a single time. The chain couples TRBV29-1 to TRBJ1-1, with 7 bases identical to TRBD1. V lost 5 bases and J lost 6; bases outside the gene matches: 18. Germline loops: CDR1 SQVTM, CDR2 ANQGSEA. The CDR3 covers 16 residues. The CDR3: CSVPRGGAGGGPEAFF. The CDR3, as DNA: TGCAGCGTTCCCCGAGGGGGGGCAGGGGGAGGGCCTGAAGCTTTCTTT.

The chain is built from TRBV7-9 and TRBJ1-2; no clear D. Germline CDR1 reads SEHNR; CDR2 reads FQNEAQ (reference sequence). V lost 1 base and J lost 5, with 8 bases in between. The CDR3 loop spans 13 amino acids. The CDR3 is CASSLGSGYGYTF. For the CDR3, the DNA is TGTGCCAGCAGCTTAGGGTCGGGATATGGCTACACCTTC.

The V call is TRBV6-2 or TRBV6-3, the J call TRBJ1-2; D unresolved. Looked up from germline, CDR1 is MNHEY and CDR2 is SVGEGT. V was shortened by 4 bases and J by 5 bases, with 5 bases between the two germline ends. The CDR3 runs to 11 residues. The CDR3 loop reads CASSSQYGYTF. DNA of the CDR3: TGTGCCAGCAGTTCCCAGTATGGCTACACCTTC.

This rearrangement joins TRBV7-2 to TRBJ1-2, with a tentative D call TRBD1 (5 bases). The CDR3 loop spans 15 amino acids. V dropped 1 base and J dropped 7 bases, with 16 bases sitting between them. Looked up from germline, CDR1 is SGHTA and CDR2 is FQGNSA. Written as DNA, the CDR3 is TGTGCCAGCAGCTTAGTTTCGGGGGTGGCTCGTGGCTACACCTTC. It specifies CASSLVSGVARGYTF. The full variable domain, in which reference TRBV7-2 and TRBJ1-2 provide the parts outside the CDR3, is GAGVSQSPSNKVTEKGKDVELRCDPISGHTALYWYRQSLGQGLEFLIYFQGNSAPDKSGLPSDRFSAERTGGSVSTLTIQRTQQEDSAVYLCASSLVSGVARGYTFGSGTRLTVV.

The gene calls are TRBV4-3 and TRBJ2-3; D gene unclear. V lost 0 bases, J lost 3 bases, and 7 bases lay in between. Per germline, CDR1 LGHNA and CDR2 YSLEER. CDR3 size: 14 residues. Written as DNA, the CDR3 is TGCGCCAGCAGCCAAGATGCGCGGACAGATACGCAGTATTTT. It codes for CASSQDARTDTQYF.

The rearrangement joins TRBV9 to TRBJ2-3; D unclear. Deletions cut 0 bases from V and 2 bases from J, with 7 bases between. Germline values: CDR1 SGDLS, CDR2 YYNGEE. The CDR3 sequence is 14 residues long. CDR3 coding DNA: TGTGCCAGCAGCGTAGCCGTGTACACAGATACGCAGTATTTT. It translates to CASSVAVYTDTQYF.

CDR3 protein: CASSELGRSNYGYTF. Here the CDR3 DNA reads TGTGCCAGCAGTGAACTGGGACGGTCTAACTATGGCTACACCTTC. The chain combines TRBV2 with TRBJ1-2; a weak D match, TRBD1 (5 bases). The germline V and J ends were trimmed by 2 bases and 0 bases, with 10 bases remaining between them. The germline V gene encodes CDR1 SNHLY and CDR2 FYNNEI. The CDR3 runs 15 residues. The whole variable domain, remainder taken from reference TRBV2 and TRBJ1-2, is EPEVTQTPSHQVTQMGQEVILRCVPISNHLYFYWYRQILGQKVEFLVSFYNNEISEKSEIFDDQFSVERPDGSNFTLKIRSTKLEDSAMYFCASSELGRSNYGYTFGSGTRLTVV.

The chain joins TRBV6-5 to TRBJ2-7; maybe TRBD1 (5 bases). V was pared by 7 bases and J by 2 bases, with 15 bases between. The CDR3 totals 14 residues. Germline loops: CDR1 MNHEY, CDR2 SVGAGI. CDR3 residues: CASTEWGRPYEQYF. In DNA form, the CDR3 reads TGTGCCAGCACCGAATGGGGCAGACCCTACGAGCAGTACTTC.

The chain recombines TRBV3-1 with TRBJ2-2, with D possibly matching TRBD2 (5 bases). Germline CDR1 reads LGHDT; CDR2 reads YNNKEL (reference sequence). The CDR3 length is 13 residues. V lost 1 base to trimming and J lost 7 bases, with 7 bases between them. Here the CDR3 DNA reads TGTGCCAGCAGCCAAGGCGGAGGCGGGGAGCTGTTTTTT. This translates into CASSQGGGGELFF.

This CDR3 is CASSQDLGTGSSGANVLTF. Here the CDR3 DNA reads TGCGCCAGCAGCCAAGATTTAGGGACAGGGTCTTCTGGGGCCAACGTCCTGACTTTC. The chain uses TRBV4-3 and TRBJ2-6; 9 bases map to TRBD1. J lost 1 base, V lost 0 bases, and 7 bases had no gene match. Germline-derived CDR1 and CDR2 are LGHNA and YSLEER. The CDR3 has 19 amino acids.

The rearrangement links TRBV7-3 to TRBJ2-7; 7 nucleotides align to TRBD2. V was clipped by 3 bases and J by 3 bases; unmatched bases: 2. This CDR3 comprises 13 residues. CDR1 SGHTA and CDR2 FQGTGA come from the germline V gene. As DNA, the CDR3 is TGTGCCAGCAGCTTCGGCGGGGGCTACGAGCAGTACTTC. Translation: CASSFGGGYEQYF.

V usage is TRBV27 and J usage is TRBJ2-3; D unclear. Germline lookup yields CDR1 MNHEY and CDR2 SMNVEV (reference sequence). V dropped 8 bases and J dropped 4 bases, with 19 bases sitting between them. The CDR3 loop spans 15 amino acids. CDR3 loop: CASSKVVVSPDTQYF. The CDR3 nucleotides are TGTGCCAGCTCGAAGGTGGTAGTCTCCCCAGATACGCAGTATTTT.

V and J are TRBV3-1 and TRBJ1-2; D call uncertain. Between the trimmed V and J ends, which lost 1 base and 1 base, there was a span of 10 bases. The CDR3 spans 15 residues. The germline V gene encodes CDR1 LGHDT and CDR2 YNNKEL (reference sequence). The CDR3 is CASSQAALSNYGYTF. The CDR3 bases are TGTGCCAGCAGCCAAGCTGCTTTAAGTAACTATGGCTACACCTTC.

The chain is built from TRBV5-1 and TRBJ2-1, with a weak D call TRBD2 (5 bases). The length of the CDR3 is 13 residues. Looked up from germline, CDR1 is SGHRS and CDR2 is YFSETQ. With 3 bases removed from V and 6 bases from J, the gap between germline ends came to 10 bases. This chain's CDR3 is CASSYPSGNEQFF. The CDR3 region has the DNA TGCGCCAGCAGCTACCCGAGCGGCAATGAGCAGTTCTTC. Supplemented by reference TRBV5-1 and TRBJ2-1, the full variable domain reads KAGVTQTPRYLIKTRGQQVTLSCSPISGHRSVSWYQQTPGQGLQFLFEYFSETQRNKGNFPGRFSGRQFSNSRSEMNVSTLELGDSALYLCASSYPSGNEQFFGPGTRLTVL.

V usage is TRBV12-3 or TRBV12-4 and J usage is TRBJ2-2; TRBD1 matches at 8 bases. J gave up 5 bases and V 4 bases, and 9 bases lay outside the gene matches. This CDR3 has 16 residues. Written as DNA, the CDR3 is TGTGCCAGCAGTTCTATAGACAGGGGAGATACCGGGGAGCTGTTTTTT. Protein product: CASSSIDRGDTGELFF.

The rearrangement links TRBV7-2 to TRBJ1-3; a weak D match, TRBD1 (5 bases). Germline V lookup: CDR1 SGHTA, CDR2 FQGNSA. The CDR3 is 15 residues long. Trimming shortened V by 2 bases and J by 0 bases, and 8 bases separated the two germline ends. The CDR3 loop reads CASSLFRASGNTIYF. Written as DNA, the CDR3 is TGTGCCAGCAGCTTATTCAGGGCCTCTGGAAACACCATATATTTT. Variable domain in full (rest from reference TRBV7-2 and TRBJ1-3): GAGVSQSPSNKVTEKGKDVELRCDPISGHTALYWYRQSLGQGLEFLIYFQGNSAPDKSGLPSDRFSAERTGGSVSTLTIQRTQQEDSAVYLCASSLFRASGNTIYFGEGSWLTVV.

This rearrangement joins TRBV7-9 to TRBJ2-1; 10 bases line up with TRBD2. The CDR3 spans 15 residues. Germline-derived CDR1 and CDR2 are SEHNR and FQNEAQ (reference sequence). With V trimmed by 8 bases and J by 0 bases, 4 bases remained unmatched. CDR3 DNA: TGTGCCAGCTTACCTAGCGGGAGCTCCTACAATGAGCAGTTCTTC. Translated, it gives CASLPSGSSYNEQFF.

CDR3 region: CSARDDSGGSSYNEQFF. CDR3 bases: TGCAGTGCTAGAGACGATAGCGGGGGGAGCTCCTACAATGAGCAGTTCTTC. The gene calls are TRBV20-1 and TRBJ2-1, with 10 bases fitting TRBD2. The CDR3 extends over 17 amino acids. Trimming took 0 bases from V and 0 from J; bases not matched to a gene: 5. Germline CDR1 DFQATT, CDR2 SNEGSKA (reference sequence).

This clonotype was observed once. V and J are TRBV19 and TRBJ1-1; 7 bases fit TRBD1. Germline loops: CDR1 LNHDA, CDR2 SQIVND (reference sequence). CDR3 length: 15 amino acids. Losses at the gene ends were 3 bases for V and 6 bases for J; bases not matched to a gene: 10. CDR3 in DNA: TGTGCCAGTAGTATCTCCCGACAGGGAAGTTCTGAAGCTTTCTTT. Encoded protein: CASSISRQGSSEAFF.

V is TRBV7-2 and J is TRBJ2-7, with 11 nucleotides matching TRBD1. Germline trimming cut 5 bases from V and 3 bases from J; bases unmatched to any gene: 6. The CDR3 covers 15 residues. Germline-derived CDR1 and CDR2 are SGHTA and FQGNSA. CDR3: CASSGGTGGVYEQYF. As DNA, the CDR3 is TGTGCCAGCAGCGGAGGGACAGGGGGTGTCTACGAGCAGTACTTC.

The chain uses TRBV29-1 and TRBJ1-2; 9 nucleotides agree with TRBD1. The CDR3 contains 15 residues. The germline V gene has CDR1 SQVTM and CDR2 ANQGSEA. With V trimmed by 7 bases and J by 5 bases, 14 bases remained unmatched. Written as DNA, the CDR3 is TGCAGCGGAGCCGGGACAGGGAGAGACGGGTATGGCTACACCTTC. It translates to CSGAGTGRDGYGYTF.

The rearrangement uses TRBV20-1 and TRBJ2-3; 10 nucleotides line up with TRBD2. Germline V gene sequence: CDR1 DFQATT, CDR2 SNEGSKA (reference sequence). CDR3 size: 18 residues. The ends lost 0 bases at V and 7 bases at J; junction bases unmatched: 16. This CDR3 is CSARDPPFTSGVWNTQYF. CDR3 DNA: TGCAGTGCTAGAGATCCTCCGTTCACTAGCGGGGTGTGGAATACGCAGTATTTT.

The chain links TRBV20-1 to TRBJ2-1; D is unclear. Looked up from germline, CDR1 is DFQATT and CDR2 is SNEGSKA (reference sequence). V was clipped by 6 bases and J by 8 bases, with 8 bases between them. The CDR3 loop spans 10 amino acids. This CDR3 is CSASKDEQFF. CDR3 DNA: TGCAGTGCCTCAAAAGATGAGCAGTTCTTC.

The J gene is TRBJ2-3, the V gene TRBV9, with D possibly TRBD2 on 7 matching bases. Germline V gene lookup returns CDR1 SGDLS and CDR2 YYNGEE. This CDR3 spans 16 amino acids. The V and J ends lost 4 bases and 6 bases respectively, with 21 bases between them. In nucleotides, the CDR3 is TGTGCCAGCAGCCCCCCAAACGGGGGGCTATCCGATACGCAGTATTTT. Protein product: CASSPPNGGLSDTQYF.

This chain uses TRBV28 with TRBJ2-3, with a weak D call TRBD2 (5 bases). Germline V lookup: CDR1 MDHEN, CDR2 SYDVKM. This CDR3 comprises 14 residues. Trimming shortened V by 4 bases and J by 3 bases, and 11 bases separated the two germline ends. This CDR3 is CASSSFGETDTQYF. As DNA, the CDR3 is TGTGCCAGCAGTTCCTTCGGGGAGACAGATACGCAGTATTTT.

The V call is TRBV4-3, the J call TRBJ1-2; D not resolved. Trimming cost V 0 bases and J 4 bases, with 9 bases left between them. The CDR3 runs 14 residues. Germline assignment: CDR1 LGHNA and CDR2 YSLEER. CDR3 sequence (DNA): TGCGCCAGCAGCCAAGAGGCAGGAAGCTATGGCTACACCTTC. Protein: CASSQEAGSYGYTF.

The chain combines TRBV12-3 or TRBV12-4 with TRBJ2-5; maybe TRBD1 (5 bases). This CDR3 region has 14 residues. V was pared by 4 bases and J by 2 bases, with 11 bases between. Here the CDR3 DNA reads TGTGCCAGCAGTTCCGGCAGGGCTCAAGAGACCCAGTACTTC. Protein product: CASSSGRAQETQYF.

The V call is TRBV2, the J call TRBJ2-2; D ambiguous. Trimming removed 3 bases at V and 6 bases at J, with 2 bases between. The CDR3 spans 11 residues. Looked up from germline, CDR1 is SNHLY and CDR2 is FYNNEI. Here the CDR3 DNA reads TGTGCCAGCAGTGACCCCGGGGAGCTGTTTTTT. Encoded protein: CASSDPGELFF.